The entry below gives a single T cell receptor beta chain sequence along with its context. Its antigen is undetermined. Data came from immunoSEQ multiplex PCR; TCRdb stores just in-frame clones and leaves some out. The data show more than 200,000 clones, less than 75% seen once. The data stem from a study of cytotoxic CD8 clonotypes in ibrutinib-treated CLL. Broader study findings: Clonality went up at the time of ibrutinib response, stayed stable in sustained remission, and later dropped back toward its baseline level at progression. Researchers report that baseline clonality outpaced age-matched healthy donors and tracked circulating CD8+ T-cell counts. Different sampling times were used for sustained-remission and progressing patients.

Germline CDR1 reads MNHEY; CDR2 reads SVGAGI. The CDR3 totals 13 residues. The V end lost 2 bases, the J end lost 5 bases, and 9 bases lay between the germline ends. The chain links TRBV6-5 to TRBJ1-2; D might be TRBD1 (6 bases). The sample was PBMCs, taken after 24 months of ibrutinib treatment. This TCR derives from a human donor with chronic lymphocytic leukemia. CDR3 nucleotide sequence: TGTGCCAGCAGTTACCCACAGGGTTATGGCTACACCTTC. Amino acid sequence: CASSYPQGYGYTF.